A single sample is the source of the 30 T cell receptor beta chains below, sequenced in a study of early T cells in non-severe SARS-CoV-2 infection. TCRdb re-analysed the 5' RACE reads in MiXCR, keeping a single row per CDR3 protein. The sample comprises roughly 99,000 distinct CDR3 sequences, roughly 11% of which are singletons, and 6.5% to 8% rests with the top ten. Sequenced sample: whole blood. Receptors were obtained from an adult who was a healthcare worker with PCR-confirmed SARS-CoV-2 infection or an uninfected control (not recorded which).

This clonotype showed up just a few times. The rearrangement uses TRBV2 and TRBJ2-1, with D possibly being TRBD2 (6 bases). V was pared by 6 bases and J by 8 bases, with 17 bases between. Germline V gene data show CDR1 as SNHLY and CDR2 as FYNNEI. The CDR3 spans 14 residues. CDR3 DNA sequence: TGTGCCAGCAGCCCTGGAGGGCCTACCGATGAGCAGTTCTTC. This sequence encodes CASSPGGPTDEQFF.

This clonotype was seen only a few times. The J gene is TRBJ1-1, the V gene TRBV20-1; D is unclear. Trimming cost V 3 bases and J 3 bases, with 11 bases left between them. There are 13 residues in the CDR3. Germline loops: CDR1 DFQATT, CDR2 SNEGSKA (reference sequence). The CDR3 coding sequence is TGCAGTGCTAGTAGGATTTGGGACACTGAAGCTTTCTTT. This codes for CSASRIWDTEAFF.

This clonotype appeared a few times. CDR3 coding DNA: TGCGCCAGCAGCCCGCGACAGGGGATGGGGTACGAGCAGTACTTC. The encoded protein is CASSPRQGMGYEQYF. The rearrangement uses TRBV5-1 and TRBJ2-7; 8 bases line up with TRBD1. This CDR3 is 15 amino acids long. The germline V gene has CDR1 SGHRS and CDR2 YFSETQ. After removal of 4 bases from V and 4 bases from J, the junction contained 10 bases not matched to a gene.

This clonotype has a count of ten or more. The chain joins TRBV11-3 to TRBJ2-1; 8 bases fit TRBD2. This CDR3 is 13 amino acids long. Germline V gene data show CDR1 as SGHNT and CDR2 as YENEEA. Losses at the gene ends were 3 bases for V and 10 bases for J; bases not matched to a gene: 5. The chain's CDR3 is CASSFPGTREQFF. CDR3 DNA sequence: TGTGCCAGCAGCTTCCCCGGGACTAGGGAGCAGTTCTTC.

The sample holds many counts of this clonotype. CDR3: CASRDQLGGSYEQYF. The CDR3 DNA follows: TGTGCCAGCAGGGATCAATTGGGCGGGTCCTACGAGCAGTACTTC. This chain connects TRBV2 to TRBJ2-7; possibly TRBD2 for D (5 bases). Germline-derived CDR1 and CDR2 are SNHLY and FYNNEI. V dropped 6 bases and J dropped 1 base, with 16 bases sitting between them. The CDR3 consists of 15 residues.

This clonotype was detected ten times or more. The rearrangement joins TRBV28 to TRBJ2-7; D might be TRBD1 or TRBD2, each matching 5 bases. V lost 3 bases to trimming and J lost 5 bases, with 8 bases between them. Germline assignment: CDR1 MDHEN and CDR2 SYDVKM. The CDR3 has 12 residues. As DNA, the CDR3 is TGTGCCAGCAGTTTGGGGGACCACGAGCAGTACTTC. This translates into CASSLGDHEQYF.

This clonotype was seen a few times. This chain joins TRBV20-1 and TRBJ2-1, with D uncertain. Trimming removed 6 bases from V and 5 bases from J, with 8 bases in between. Per the germline V gene, CDR1 is DFQATT and CDR2 is SNEGSKA (reference sequence). CDR3 length equals 11 residues. The CDR3 reads CSARFDNEQFF. CDR3 coding DNA: TGCAGTGCCCGATTTGACAATGAGCAGTTCTTC.

In its sample, this clonotype was seen many times. The chain uses TRBV6-5 and TRBJ1-5; possibly TRBD1 for D (5 bases). V dropped 0 bases and J dropped 11 bases, with 11 bases sitting between them. The CDR3 sequence is 13 residues long. Per the germline V gene, CDR1 is MNHEY and CDR2 is SVGAGI. This CDR3 is CASSYSTGAAQHF. The CDR3 nucleotides read TGTGCCAGCAGTTACTCGACTGGGGCAGCCCAGCATTTT.

A few counts support this clonotype. J is TRBJ2-7 and V is TRBV7-2; 14 bases line up with TRBD2. Per germline, CDR1 SGHTA and CDR2 FQGNSA. Unmatched junction bases numbered 4, after V lost 5 bases and J lost 4 bases. The CDR3 is made up of 15 amino acids. CDR3 protein: CASSPRLAGGYEQYF. The DNA for the CDR3 is TGTGCCAGCAGCCCCCGACTAGCGGGAGGGTACGAGCAGTACTTC.

V and J are TRBV24-1 and TRBJ2-5, with a tentative D call TRBD1 (5 bases). Germline CDR1 is KGHDR and CDR2 is SFDVKD. The CDR3 has 15 residues. Between the trimmed V and J ends, which lost 3 bases and 0 bases, there was a span of 10 bases. In DNA, the CDR3 is TGTGCCACCAGTGATCTTCTAGGGGACCAAGAGACCCAGTACTTC. Translating gives CATSDLLGDQETQYF.

This chain links TRBV2 with TRBJ2-1, with TRBD2 identical over 7 bases. J gave up 4 bases and V 3 bases, and 3 bases lay outside the gene matches. The CDR3 covers 14 residues. The V gene's germline CDR1 is SNHLY and CDR2 FYNNEI. The CDR3 region is CASSESSGYNEQFF. As DNA, the CDR3 is TGTGCCAGCAGTGAGTCTAGCGGTTACAATGAGCAGTTCTTC.

A few counts support this clonotype. V gene TRBV7-2 combines with J gene TRBJ1-1; D ambiguous. V was trimmed by 1 base and J by 2 bases, leaving 8 bases between them. CDR3 length equals 14 residues. CDR1 is SGHTA and CDR2 is FQGNSA in the germline V gene. DNA of the CDR3: TGTGCCAGCAGCTTAGTAGGCGAAAACACTGAAGCTTTCTTT. Translating it yields CASSLVGENTEAFF.

This clonotype was detected only a few times. The genes are TRBV7-2 and TRBJ2-2; D not certain. Germline V gives CDR1 SGHTA, CDR2 FQGNSA. The CDR3 is 15 residues long. The V gene lost 5 bases and the J gene lost 7 bases, with 17 bases spanning the gap. CDR3 sequence: CASSPRPADGGELFF. In DNA, the CDR3 is TGTGCCAGCAGCCCCCGGCCGGCCGACGGCGGGGAGCTGTTTTTT. The whole variable domain, filled in from reference TRBV7-2 and TRBJ2-2, reads GAGVSQSPSNKVTEKGKDVELRCDPISGHTALYWYRQSLGQGLEFLIYFQGNSAPDKSGLPSDRFSAERTGGSVSTLTIQRTQQEDSAVYLCASSPRPADGGELFFGEGSRLTVL.

This chain uses TRBV10-2 with TRBJ2-7; 7 bases fit TRBD2. After removal of 9 bases from V and 6 bases from J, the junction contained 14 bases not matched to a gene. CDR3 length equals 14 residues. Germline CDR1 and CDR2: WSHSY and SAAADI. CDR3 in amino acids: CASQRPGGAREQYF. The CDR3 DNA reads as TGCGCCAGTCAGAGACCGGGGGGAGCCCGCGAGCAGTACTTC.

A few counts support this clonotype. This sequence joins TRBV3-1 and TRBJ2-1; 10 bases fit TRBD2. The CDR3 spans 17 residues. V lost 1 base, J lost 7 bases, and 10 bases stayed unmatched. From germline, CDR1 is LGHDT and CDR2 YNNKEL (reference sequence). The CDR3 protein is CASSQGPLAGASNEQFF. DNA of the CDR3: TGTGCCAGCAGCCAAGGACCGCTAGCGGGAGCGTCGAATGAGCAGTTCTTC.

Many counts were recorded for this clonotype. V gene TRBV7-9 combines with J gene TRBJ1-4; no definite D call. Germline lookup yields CDR1 SEHNR and CDR2 FQNEAQ (reference sequence). Trimming left V 3 bases short and J 2 bases short, with 7 bases between. This CDR3 contains 14 residues. CDR3 in amino acids: CASSFTGTNEKLFF. In nucleotides, the CDR3 is TGTGCCAGCAGCTTCACGGGGACTAATGAAAAACTGTTTTTT.

This clonotype was seen many times. The gene calls are TRBV10-3 and TRBJ2-1; 7 nucleotides line up with TRBD2. The J segment lost 0 bases and the V segment lost 1 base, leaving 3 bases of the junction unmatched. Germline V lookup: CDR1 ENHRY, CDR2 SYGVKD. This CDR3 comprises 16 residues. CDR3 in amino acids: CAISEFGGGSYNEQFF. In DNA, the CDR3 is TGTGCCATCAGTGAGTTTGGCGGGGGCTCCTACAATGAGCAGTTCTTC.

V is TRBV29-1 and J is TRBJ2-7; TRBD2 aligns across 8 bases. V lost 5 bases, J lost 6 bases, and 12 bases stayed unmatched. The CDR3 has 14 residues. Germline V lookup: CDR1 SQVTM, CDR2 ANQGSEA. CDR3 region: CSVTPGLELGEQYF. In DNA, the CDR3 is TGCAGCGTTACACCGGGACTAGAGCTTGGCGAGCAGTACTTC.

This clonotype was counted at least ten times. V and J are TRBV20-1 and TRBJ2-3; 10 bases match TRBD2. Germline V gene data show CDR1 as DFQATT and CDR2 as SNEGSKA (reference sequence). This CDR3 contains 14 residues. V shed 5 bases and J 5 bases; nucleotides not matched to a gene: 7. CDR3 sequence: CSAESGRARDTQYF. The DNA of the CDR3 is TGCAGTGCTGAAAGCGGGAGGGCCCGAGATACGCAGTATTTT.

This clonotype was found many times. This chain links TRBV5-1 with TRBJ1-1, with no clear D. This CDR3 spans 13 amino acids. The germline V gene has CDR1 SGHRS and CDR2 YFSETQ. Trimming removed 0 bases from V and 6 bases from J, with 9 bases in between. CDR3 DNA: TGCGCCAGCAGCTTGGAGGGCAGTGCTGAAGCTTTCTTT. This gives the protein CASSLEGSAEAFF.

The chain uses TRBV9 and TRBJ2-1; TRBD1 is a possible D gene (6 bases). The V end lost 3 bases, the J end lost 12 bases, and 13 bases lay between the germline ends. CDR1 SGDLS and CDR2 YYNGEE come from the germline V gene. The CDR3 is 12 amino acids. CDR3 protein: CASSAGTTGQFF. The DNA for the CDR3 is TGTGCCAGCAGCGCAGGGACAACGGGGCAGTTCTTC.

This chain connects TRBV20-1 to TRBJ2-7, with D perhaps TRBD2 (5 bases). The CDR3 length is 13 residues. V was shortened by 5 bases and J by 3 bases, with 14 bases between the two germline ends. Per germline, CDR1 DFQATT and CDR2 SNEGSKA (reference sequence). The CDR3 reads CSAGPADRYEQYF. The CDR3, as DNA: TGCAGTGCTGGTCCAGCGGATCGCTACGAGCAGTACTTC.

The chain carries TRBV12-3 or TRBV12-4 and TRBJ2-1; a weak D match, TRBD2 (5 bases). V shed 8 bases and J shed 7 bases, with 18 bases lying between them. The CDR3 covers 14 residues. The CDR3 nucleotides are TGTGCCAGCGTCCGCGGTTCTCGGAGGAATGAGCAGTTCTTC. As protein: CASVRGSRRNEQFF.

This clonotype was found a few times. The CDR3 DNA sequence: TGTGCCAGCAGTGAAACAGCGGGAACCTCCTACGAGCAGTACTTC. It is translated as CASSETAGTSYEQYF. The gene calls are TRBV2 and TRBJ2-7, with 7 bases that match TRBD2. The CDR3 contains 15 residues. Trimming took 2 bases from V and 0 from J; bases not matched to a gene: 4. Germline-derived CDR1 and CDR2 are SNHLY and FYNNEI. The full variable domain, in which reference TRBV2 and TRBJ2-7 provide the parts outside the CDR3, is EPEVTQTPSHQVTQMGQEVILRCVPISNHLYFYWYRQILGQKVEFLVSFYNNEISEKSEIFDDQFSVERPDGSNFTLKIRSTKLEDSAMYFCASSETAGTSYEQYFGPGTRLTVT.

This clonotype was recorded a few times. The V gene is TRBV12-3 or TRBV12-4, the J gene TRBJ2-3; 8 bases match TRBD1. J lost 2 bases, V lost 5 bases, and 6 bases had no gene match. This CDR3 has 15 amino acids. The CDR3 loop reads CASSGQGGTTDTQYF. The CDR3 DNA reads as TGTGCCAGCAGTGGACAGGGTGGGACCACAGATACGCAGTATTTT.

The chain is built from TRBV30 and TRBJ2-1; D unresolved. Germline V CDR1 and CDR2: GTSNPN, SVGIG (reference sequence). This CDR3 is 13 amino acids long. V lost 0 bases and J lost 6, with 9 bases in between. In DNA form, the CDR3 reads TGTGCCTGGAGTGTAGGGTTGGGCAATGAGCAGTTCTTC. Translating it yields CAWSVGLGNEQFF.

V is TRBV9 and J is TRBJ2-1; D possibly corresponds to TRBD2 (6 bases). Trimming shortened V by 0 bases and J by 5 bases, and 12 bases separated the two germline ends. The CDR3 covers 15 residues. CDR1 is SGDLS and CDR2 is YYNGEE in the germline V gene. The CDR3 spells CASSVGSGQDNEQFF. The CDR3 nucleotides read TGTGCCAGCAGCGTAGGGAGCGGGCAGGACAATGAGCAGTTCTTC.

This clonotype appeared a few times. V usage is TRBV9 and J usage is TRBJ1-1; no firm D call. The length of the CDR3 is 14 residues. Germline V CDR1 and CDR2: SGDLS, YYNGEE. Trimming cost V 0 bases and J 0 bases, with 6 bases left between them. CDR3 nucleotide sequence: TGTGCCAGCAGCGTAGGCCCGATGAACACTGAAGCTTTCTTT. Protein: CASSVGPMNTEAFF.

This clonotype was seen a few times. This chain links TRBV20-1 with TRBJ1-2; TRBD1 is a possible D gene (6 bases). V lost 6 bases and J 5 bases, leaving 19 bases between the germline ends. This CDR3 has 14 amino acids. Germline CDR1 and CDR2: DFQATT and SNEGSKA (reference sequence). The CDR3 here is CSAESITQGYGYTF. DNA for the CDR3: TGCAGTGCCGAATCTATAACCCAGGGGTATGGCTACACCTTC.

This clonotype was seen ten or more times. This sequence joins TRBV7-2 and TRBJ2-3; TRBD2 agrees at 8 bases. Germline values: CDR1 SGHTA, CDR2 FQGNSA. This CDR3 region has 15 residues. V was pared by 3 bases and J by 4 bases, with 6 bases of the junction left unmatched. The chain's CDR3 is CASSFRGRLSDTQYF. The CDR3 nucleotides read TGTGCCAGCAGCTTTCGCGGGAGGCTTTCAGATACGCAGTATTTT.